These 18 T cell receptor beta chains were all obtained from the same sample, sequenced in a study of shared clonotypes between healthy human individuals. CD45RO-negative, CCR7-selected cells formed the naive CD8 fraction, which excluded terminally differentiated effector memory CD45RA+ cells. Profiling relied on immunoSEQ multiplex PCR, and the TCRdb table lists in-frame clones only, not all of them. The profile shows approximately 1.9 million clones, roughly 95% of them singletons. The sequenced sample was naive CD8+ T cells from PBMCs. These receptors all come from a man between 18 and 35 years old in good health. Some clones in this sample may be carry-over from other donors' samples.

The chain combines TRBV7-9 with TRBJ2-1; 11 bases are shared with TRBD2. The V segment lost 3 bases and the J segment 8 bases; nucleotides outside the gene matches: 6. In germline, CDR1 is SEHNR, CDR2 FQNEAQ (reference sequence). The CDR3 has 15 residues. Here the CDR3 reads CASSLVGTSGDEQFF. CDR3 DNA: TGTGCCAGCAGCTTGGTAGGGACTAGCGGCGATGAGCAGTTCTTC.

The count of this clone is one. The chain has TRBV4-3 and TRBJ2-1; 7 bases are shared with TRBD1. The CDR3 is 14 residues long. The J segment lost 6 bases and the V segment lost 2 bases, leaving 4 bases of the junction unmatched. CDR1 and CDR2 (germline): LGHNA, YSLEER. The CDR3 spells CASSQLRGPNEQFF. CDR3 in DNA: TGCGCCAGCAGCCAATTAAGGGGGCCCAATGAGCAGTTCTTC.

The CDR3 DNA reads as TGTGCCAGTGGGCAAGCGGGAGTAGTGGGTGAGCAGTACTTC. This gives the protein CASGQAGVVGEQYF. The chain employs TRBV19 and TRBJ2-7; 8 positions match TRBD2. This CDR3 has 14 amino acids. The germline CDR1 and CDR2 sequences are LNHDA and SQIVND (reference sequence). Trimming at V came to 8 bases and at J to 7 bases, leaving 13 bases not matched to a gene. Combining the CDR3 with reference TRBV19 and TRBJ2-7 gives the whole variable domain DGGITQSPKYLFRKEGQNVTLSCEQNLNHDAMYWYRQDPGQGLRLIYYSQIVNDFQKGDIAEGYSVSREKKESFPLTVTSAQKNPTAFYLCASGQAGVVGEQYFGPGTRLTVT.

This sequence joins TRBV27 and TRBJ2-3; D is unclear. This CDR3 is built from 12 residues. Germline lookup yields CDR1 MNHEY and CDR2 SMNVEV (reference sequence). Trimming took 6 bases from V and 1 from J, leaving 5 bases between them. CDR3 nucleotide sequence: TGTGCCAGCAGATGGGGCACAGATACGCAGTATTTT. It codes for CASRWGTDTQYF.

The V gene is TRBV7-9, the J gene TRBJ2-7, with 11 bases lining up with TRBD1. The J segment lost 3 bases and the V segment lost 5 bases, leaving 6 bases of the junction unmatched. This CDR3 spans 15 amino acids. Germline loops: CDR1 SEHNR, CDR2 FQNEAQ (reference sequence). In nucleotides, the CDR3 is TGTGCCAGCAGCCTGGGACAGGGGGTCCTCTACGAGCAGTACTTC. Its protein product is CASSLGQGVLYEQYF.

The V and J genes are TRBV7-9 and TRBJ2-7; D gene uncertain. Germline values: CDR1 SEHNR, CDR2 FQNEAQ (reference sequence). V was cut by 2 bases and J by 3 bases, with 14 bases left in between. The CDR3 totals 15 residues. CDR3 sequence (DNA): TGTGCCAGCAGCTTATTATCGGGCGGAAGCTACGAGCAGTACTTC. Its protein product is CASSLLSGGSYEQYF.

The genes are TRBV7-9 and TRBJ2-7; TRBD2 aligns across 9 bases. Germline-derived CDR1 and CDR2 are SEHNR and FQNEAQ (reference sequence). Trimming cost V 1 base and J 5 bases; bases outside gene matches: 3. There are 14 residues in the CDR3. CDR3 amino acids: CASSLGSGGDEQYF. DNA of the CDR3: TGTGCCAGCAGCTTAGGTAGCGGGGGAGACGAGCAGTACTTC.

V is TRBV27 and J is TRBJ2-7; 7 bases are a match to TRBD2. J was trimmed by 7 bases and V by 5 bases; bases with no gene match: 14. This CDR3 is 15 amino acids long. The germline V gene has CDR1 MNHEY and CDR2 SMNVEV (reference sequence). The CDR3 reads CASSPISGTRGEQYF. CDR3 nucleotides: TGTGCCAGCAGTCCGATAAGCGGGACCCGAGGAGAGCAGTACTTC.

Only one count was recorded for this clone. This same CDR3 is encoded by further DNA sequences in the sample. The chain is built from TRBV5-6 and TRBJ2-3; D call uncertain. Germline V gene lookup returns CDR1 SGHDT and CDR2 YYEEEE. Trimming cost V 5 bases and J 3 bases, with 7 bases left between them. This CDR3 region has 12 residues. The CDR3 is CASSLSTDTQYF. CDR3 DNA sequence: TGTGCCAGCAGTTTATCAACAGATACGCAGTATTTT. The full variable domain, its missing parts supplied by reference TRBV5-6 and TRBJ2-3, is DAGVTQSPTHLIKTRGQQVTLRCSPKSGHDTVSWYQQALGQGPQFIFQYYEEEERQRGNFPDRFSGHQFPNYSSELNVNALLLGDSALYLCASSLSTDTQYFGPGTRLTVL.

V usage is TRBV19 and J usage is TRBJ1-5, with TRBD1 as a possible D gene (6 bases). The CDR3 loop spans 17 amino acids. Trimming took off 2 bases at V and 1 base at J, with 15 bases between the two ends. The V gene's germline CDR1 is LNHDA and CDR2 SQIVND (reference sequence). CDR3 residues: CASSIWGDILSNQPQHF. The CDR3 region has the DNA TGTGCCAGTAGTATATGGGGGGACATCTTGAGCAATCAGCCCCAGCATTTT.

In nucleotides, the CDR3 is TGTGCCAGCAGCTCAAACAGGGGCCGAAGGGCTAATGAGCAGTTCTTC. It encodes CASSSNRGRRANEQFF. V and J are TRBV7-9 and TRBJ2-1; 7 bases are a match to TRBD1. Germline loops: CDR1 SEHNR, CDR2 FQNEAQ (reference sequence). This CDR3 is built from 16 residues. Trimming removed 4 bases from V and 7 bases from J; junction bases left unmatched: 13.

This clone was seen just once. This rearrangement joins TRBV27 to TRBJ1-1, with D possibly being TRBD1 (6 bases). V was cut by 0 bases and J by 5 bases, with 16 bases left in between. Germline V gene data show CDR1 as MNHEY and CDR2 as SMNVEV (reference sequence). The length of the CDR3 is 16 residues. The CDR3 bases are TGTGCCAGCAGTTTATCTTCGGGACAAATAAGGACTGAAGCTTTCTTT. As protein: CASSLSSGQIRTEAFF.

The chain has TRBV5-6 and TRBJ2-7; D may correspond to TRBD1 or TRBD2 (5 bases each). Germline assignment: CDR1 SGHDT and CDR2 YYEEEE. V shed 4 bases and J shed 2 bases, with 13 bases lying between them. This CDR3 is built from 14 residues. The CDR3 DNA sequence: TGTGCCAGCAGCCCCATGAGGGGAGCCTACGAGCAGTACTTC. Encoded protein: CASSPMRGAYEQYF.

The V call is TRBV6-5, the J call TRBJ2-7; TRBD1 agrees at 9 bases. V lost 6 bases, J lost 7 bases, and 13 bases stayed unmatched. The CDR3 is made up of 15 amino acids. Germline loops: CDR1 MNHEY, CDR2 SVGAGI. CDR3 region: CASRGSDRGIGEQYF. Written as DNA, the CDR3 is TGTGCCAGCAGGGGATCGGACAGGGGAATCGGGGAGCAGTACTTC.

This clone turned up a few times. The CDR3 spells CASSIGPSNEQFF. CDR3 coding DNA: TGTGCCAGTAGTATCGGTCCCTCCAATGAGCAGTTCTTC. V and J are TRBV19 and TRBJ2-1; D gene unclear. V lost 3 bases and J lost 6, with 9 bases in between. This CDR3 region has 13 residues. From germline, CDR1 is LNHDA and CDR2 SQIVND (reference sequence).

This rearrangement joins TRBV4-1 to TRBJ2-1, with D tentatively TRBD1 (6 bases). Germline values: CDR1 MGHRA, CDR2 YSYEKL. The CDR3 is made up of 13 amino acids. Trimming removed 8 bases at V and 5 bases at J, with 13 bases between. The CDR3: CASSWDKNNEQFF. The DNA of the CDR3 is TGCGCCAGCTCTTGGGACAAAAACAATGAGCAGTTCTTC.

A remark on this clone: This CDR3 is also generated by other DNA sequences in the sample. The chain uses TRBV27 and TRBJ1-1; TRBD1 is a possible D gene (6 bases). Per germline, CDR1 MNHEY and CDR2 SMNVEV (reference sequence). V lost 5 bases, J lost 0 bases, and 13 bases lay in between. The length of the CDR3 is 15 residues. CDR3 amino acids: CASSPHRALNTEAFF. In nucleotides, the CDR3 is TGTGCCAGCAGTCCCCACAGGGCTCTGAACACTGAAGCTTTCTTT.

V gene TRBV4-2 combines with J gene TRBJ2-1; 14 bases are shared with TRBD2. The CDR3 loop spans 16 amino acids. Germline V gives CDR1 LGHNA, CDR2 YNFKEQ. Germline trimming cut 3 bases from V and 7 bases from J; bases unmatched to any gene: 5. This chain's CDR3 is CASSHQTSGRANEQFF. As DNA, the CDR3 is TGTGCCAGCAGCCACCAGACTAGCGGGAGGGCGAATGAGCAGTTCTTC.